Sequencing of this T cell receptor beta chain was carried out in a study of blood T cell repertoires in COVID-19. Study details: The analysed material was cDNA or gDNA that came from T cells, B-cell-depleted T cells, or PBMCs.

With V trimmed by 5 bases and J by 4 bases, 5 bases remained unmatched. The germline V gene has CDR1 KGHDR and CDR2 SFDVKD. The CDR3 sequence is 15 residues long. Some clones are missing from TCRdb's copy, which holds only in-frame ones; the method was immunoSEQ multiplex PCR. This table holds about 490,000 clones, 70% to 90% found once. Input material: peripheral blood. The TCR comes from a human donor in a cohort sampled during active COVID-19. This chain connects TRBV24-1 to TRBJ2-1; 9 bases are shared with TRBD2. The CDR3 is CATSGAGGIYNEQFF. In nucleotides, the CDR3 is TGTGCCACCAGTGGAGCGGGAGGAATTTACAATGAGCAGTTCTTC.